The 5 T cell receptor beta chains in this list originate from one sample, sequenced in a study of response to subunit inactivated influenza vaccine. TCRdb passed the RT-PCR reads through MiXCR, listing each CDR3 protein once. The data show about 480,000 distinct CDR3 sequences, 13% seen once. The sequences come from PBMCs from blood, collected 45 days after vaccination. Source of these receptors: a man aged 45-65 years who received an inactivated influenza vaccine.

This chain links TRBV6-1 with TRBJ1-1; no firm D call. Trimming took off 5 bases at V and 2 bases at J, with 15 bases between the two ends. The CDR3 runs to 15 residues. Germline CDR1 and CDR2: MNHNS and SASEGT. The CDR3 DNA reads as TGTGCCAGCAGTCTTACCGGGCCAGCAAACACTGAAGCTTTCTTT. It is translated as CASSLTGPANTEAFF.

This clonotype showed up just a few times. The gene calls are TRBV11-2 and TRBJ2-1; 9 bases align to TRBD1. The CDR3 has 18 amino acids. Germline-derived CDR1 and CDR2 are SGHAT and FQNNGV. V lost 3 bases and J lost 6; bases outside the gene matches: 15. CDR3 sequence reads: CASSLGRLGTGPRNEQFF. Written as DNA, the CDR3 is TGTGCCAGCAGCTTGGGGCGACTAGGGACAGGGCCGCGCAATGAGCAGTTCTTC.

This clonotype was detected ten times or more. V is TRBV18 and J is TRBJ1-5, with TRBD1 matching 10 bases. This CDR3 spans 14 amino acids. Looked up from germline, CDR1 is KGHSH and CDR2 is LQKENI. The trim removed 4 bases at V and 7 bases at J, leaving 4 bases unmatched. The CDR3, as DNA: TGTGCCAGCTCACGGACAGGGGGATTCCAGCCCCAGCATTTT. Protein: CASSRTGGFQPQHF.

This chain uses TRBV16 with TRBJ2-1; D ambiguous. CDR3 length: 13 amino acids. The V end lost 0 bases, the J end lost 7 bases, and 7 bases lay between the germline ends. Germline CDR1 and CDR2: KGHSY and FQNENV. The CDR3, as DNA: TGTGCCAGCAGCCAATCTTCAGGTAATGAGCAGTTCTTC. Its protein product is CASSQSSGNEQFF.

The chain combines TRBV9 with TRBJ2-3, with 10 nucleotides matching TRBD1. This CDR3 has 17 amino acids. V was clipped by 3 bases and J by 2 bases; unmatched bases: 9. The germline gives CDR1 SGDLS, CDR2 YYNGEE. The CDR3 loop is CASSAIDRGRVTDTQYF. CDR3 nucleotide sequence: TGTGCCAGCAGCGCGATAGACAGGGGGCGAGTCACAGATACGCAGTATTTT.